This T cell receptor (beta chain) was sequenced for a study of OX40 agonist ivuxolimab in advanced cancers. V lost 0 bases to trimming and J lost 0 bases, with 10 bases between them. The CDR3 runs 17 residues. General study findings and limits: The specificity for antigen of the expanded peripheral T cells was not determined.

Measured with immunoSEQ multiplex PCR; TCRdb has only the in-frame clones, and not every one. This table holds tens of thousands of clones, 87% found once. Comment on this clone: Its target is unknown.

This TCR derives from an adult with an advanced solid tumor such as melanoma, head and neck, liver or kidney cancer. Material: CD4+ or CD8+ T cells sorted from blood, obtained in a trial of the OX40 agonist ivuxolimab. The chain combines TRBV5-3 with TRBJ1-6, with unresolved D. TRBV5-3 is an ORF, and what it does is uncertain. As DNA, the CDR3 is TGTGCCAGAAGCTTGGAACGGAGGAGCTCCTATAATTCACCCCTCCACTTT. Its protein product is CARSLERRSSYNSPLHF.